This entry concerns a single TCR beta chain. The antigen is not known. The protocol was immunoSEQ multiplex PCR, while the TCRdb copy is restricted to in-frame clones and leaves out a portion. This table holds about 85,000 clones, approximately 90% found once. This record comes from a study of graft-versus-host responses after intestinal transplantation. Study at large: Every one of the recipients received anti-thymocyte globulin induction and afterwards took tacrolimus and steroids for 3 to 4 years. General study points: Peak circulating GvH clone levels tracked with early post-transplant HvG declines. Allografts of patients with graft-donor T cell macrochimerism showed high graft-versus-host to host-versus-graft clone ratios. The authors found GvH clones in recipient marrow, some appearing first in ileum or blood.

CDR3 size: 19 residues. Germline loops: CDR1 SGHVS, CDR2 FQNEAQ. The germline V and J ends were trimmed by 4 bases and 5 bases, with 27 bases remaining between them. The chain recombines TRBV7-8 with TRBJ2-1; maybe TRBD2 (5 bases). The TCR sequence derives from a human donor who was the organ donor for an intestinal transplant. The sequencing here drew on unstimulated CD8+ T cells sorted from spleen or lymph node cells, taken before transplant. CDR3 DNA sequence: TGTGCCAGCAGCTCTCTAAGATTTTCGGTTCGGGAAACCGACAATGAGCAGTTCTTC. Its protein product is CASSSLRFSVRETDNEQFF.